In its sample, the clone carrying this TCR beta chain was seen many times. Its specificity is unknown. From germline, CDR1 is MNHEY and CDR2 SVGEGT. Losses at the gene ends were 0 bases for V and 3 bases for J; bases not matched to a gene: 7. CDR3 length equals 17 residues. The record originates from a study of glioma-infiltrating T cells. General study results and limits: Gliomas, especially low-grade, showed above-expected tissue-blood divergence; non-neoplastic patients showed below. Very few CDR3 sequences were shared between tissue and blood.

TCR alpha and beta CDR3 regions were amplified from RNA using iRepertoire nested multiplex PCR. Tissue mRNA or PBMC total RNA, 100-400 ng, went into one-step reverse transcription and amplification. One entry per CDR3 protein, called by TCRdb with MiXCR from the multiplex PCR reads. The table shows approximately 120,000 distinct CDR3 sequences, with roughly 25% occurring only once. Material for sequencing was glioma tissue, nonneoplastic brain tissue, or PBMCs (not recorded which). The V call is TRBV6-2 or TRBV6-3, the J call TRBJ2-1, with TRBD2 matching 8 bases. This clonotype was sampled from a human donor with low-grade glioma or glioblastoma, undergoing nonglioma brain surgery, or in good health (not recorded which). The DNA of the CDR3 is TGTGCCAGCAGTTACTCGGCGGCGGGAGGAAGCTACAATGAGCAGTTCTTC. It encodes CASSYSAAGGSYNEQFF.